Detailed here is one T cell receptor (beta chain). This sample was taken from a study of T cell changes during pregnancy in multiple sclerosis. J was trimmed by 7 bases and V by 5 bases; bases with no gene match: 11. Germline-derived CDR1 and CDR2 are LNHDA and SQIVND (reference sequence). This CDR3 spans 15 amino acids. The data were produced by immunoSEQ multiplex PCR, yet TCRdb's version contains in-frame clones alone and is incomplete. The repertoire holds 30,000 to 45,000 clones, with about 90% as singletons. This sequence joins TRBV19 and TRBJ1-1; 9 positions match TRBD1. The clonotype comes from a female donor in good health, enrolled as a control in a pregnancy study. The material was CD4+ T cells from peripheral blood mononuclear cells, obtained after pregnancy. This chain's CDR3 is CASSLTGGGYGEAFF. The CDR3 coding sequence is TGTGCCAGTAGTTTGACAGGGGGAGGGTATGGTGAAGCTTTCTTT.